The table lists the clone carrying this TCR beta chain with a few counts. Its specificity is not known. At one of its ends the junction is not consistent with the germline gene, which may arise from a read error. This record belongs to a study of identical twins. Findings and limits, study-wide: Analyses based on zero insertions could be partly confounded by invariant MAIT and iNKT cells. Out-of-frame sharing of TCR alpha in monozygotic twins was underestimated by models.

Germline V gene data show CDR1 as SGHTA and CDR2 as FQGNSA. The CDR3 length is 12 residues. A universal primer site was incorporated via template switching, and the cDNA contained unique molecular identifiers. Using its own MiXCR run on the 5' RACE reads, TCRdb lists one record per CDR3 protein. The table includes fewer than 650,000 distinct CDR3 sequences, around 9.6% detected once. The same sample was also used in a study of yellow fever vaccine responses in identical twins.

This clonotype was obtained from a young woman in good health. Sequencing was performed on PBMCs. The chain uses TRBV7-2 and TRBJ2-3; TRBD2 matches at 9 bases. CDR3 amino acids: CASSLTSGTTFF. In DNA form, the CDR3 reads TGTGCCAGCAGCTTGACTAGCGGCACTACCTTCTTT.